This T cell receptor beta chain was observed in a study of blood T cells in healthy people across ages. A second PCR of roughly 7 to 11 cycles used a sample-barcoded 5' primer and a J-beta primer mix. Each cDNA was tagged by a template-switch adaptor containing 12 random nucleotides. Each CDR3 protein is one row after TCRdb ran MiXCR on the 5' RACE reads. The profile shows about 640,000 distinct CDR3 sequences, approximately 59% of them singletons. Germline values: CDR1 SGHRS, CDR2 YFSETQ. The CDR3 length is 14 residues. V lost 4 bases and J 4 bases, leaving 13 bases between the germline ends. Sequencing was carried out using blood. This receptor was obtained from a man between 60 and 75 years old in good health. The J gene is TRBJ2-3, the V gene TRBV5-1; the D is unclear. The CDR3 DNA reads TGCGCCAGCAGCCTGGCCTCCACCCCAGATACGCAGTATTTT. Amino acids: CASSLASTPDTQYF.